This T cell receptor beta chain was found in a study of identical twins. CDR3 length: 15 amino acids. V lost 3 bases and J lost 6, with 17 bases in between. The V gene's germline CDR1 is LNHNV and CDR2 YYDKDF (reference sequence). A single record per CDR3 protein comes from TCRdb applying MiXCR to the 5' RACE reads. The repertoire holds fewer than 650,000 distinct CDR3 sequences, roughly 6.6% seen once, with over 1.5% in the top ten. Points from the study as a whole: For zero-insertion analyses, partial confounding could come from invariant MAIT and iNKT cells. Researchers reported weaker excess twin sharing in beta out-of-frame sequences. It was cross-sectional statistical analysis, not following the same donors, that the conclusions relied on. Models predicted too little out-of-frame TCR alpha sharing in monozygotic twins.

This clonotype was observed many times. Its antigen remains unidentified. These records were also assigned to another study, of yellow fever vaccine responses in identical twins.

The receptor comes from a woman aged 18-35 years in good health. The source material was PBMCs. The chain is built from TRBV15 and TRBJ1-1; tentative D call: TRBD1 (6 bases). The CDR3 DNA reads as TGTGCCACCAGCAGTTTCCTCATGGGGGGGCCTGAAGCTTTCTTT. This translates into CATSSFLMGGPEAFF.